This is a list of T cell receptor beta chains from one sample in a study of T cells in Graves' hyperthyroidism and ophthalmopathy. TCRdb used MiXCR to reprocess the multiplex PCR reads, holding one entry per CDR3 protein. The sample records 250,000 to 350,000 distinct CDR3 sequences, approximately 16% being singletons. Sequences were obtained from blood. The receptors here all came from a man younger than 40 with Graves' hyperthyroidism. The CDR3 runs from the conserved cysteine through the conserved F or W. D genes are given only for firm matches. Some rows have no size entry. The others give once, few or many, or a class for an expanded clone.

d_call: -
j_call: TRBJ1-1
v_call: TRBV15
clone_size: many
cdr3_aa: CATSRSPGGANTEAFF
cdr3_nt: TGTGCCACCAGCAGAAGTCCGGGGGGCGCGAACACTGAAGCTTTCTTT

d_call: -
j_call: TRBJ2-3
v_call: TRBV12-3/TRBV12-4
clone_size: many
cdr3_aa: CASKGRGKTDTQYF
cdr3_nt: TGTGCCAGTAAGGGCAGGGGAAAGACAGATACGCAGTATTTT

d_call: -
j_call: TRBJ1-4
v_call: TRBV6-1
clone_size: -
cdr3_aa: CASQSWGLNEKLFF
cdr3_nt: TGTGCCAGCCAATCGTGGGGGCTTAATGAAAAACTGTTTTTT

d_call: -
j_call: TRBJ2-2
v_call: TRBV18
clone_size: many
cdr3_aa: CASSLRQVTGELFF
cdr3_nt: TGTGCCAGCTCACTAAGACAGGTCACCGGGGAGCTGTTTTTT

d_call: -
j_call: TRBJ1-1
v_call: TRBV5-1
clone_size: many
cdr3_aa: CASSSAGHTEAFF
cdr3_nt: TGCGCCAGCAGCTCCGCAGGGCACACTGAAGCTTTCTTT

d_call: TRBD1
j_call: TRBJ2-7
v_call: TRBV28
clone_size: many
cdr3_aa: CASRTTGTATYEQYF
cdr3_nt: TGTGCCAGCAGAACAACCGGGACAGCCACCTACGAGCAGTACTTC

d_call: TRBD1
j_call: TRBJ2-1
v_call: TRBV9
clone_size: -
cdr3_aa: CASSVVPGTGHYNEQFF
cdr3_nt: TGTGCCAGCAGCGTAGTCCCCGGGACAGGGCACTACAATGAGCAGTTCTTC

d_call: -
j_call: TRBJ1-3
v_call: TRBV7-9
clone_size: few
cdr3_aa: CASSEQGPGNTIYF
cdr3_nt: TGTGCCAGCAGCGAACAGGGACCTGGAAACACCATATATTTT

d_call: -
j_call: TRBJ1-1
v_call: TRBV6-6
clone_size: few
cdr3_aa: CASSYSRGGTEAFF
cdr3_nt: TGTGCCAGCAGTTACTCCCGGGGCGGCACTGAAGCTTTCTTT

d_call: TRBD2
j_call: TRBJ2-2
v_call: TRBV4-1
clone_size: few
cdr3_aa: CASRPTSGENTGELFF
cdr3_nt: TGCGCCAGCAGACCCACTAGCGGGGAGAACACCGGGGAGCTGTTTTTT

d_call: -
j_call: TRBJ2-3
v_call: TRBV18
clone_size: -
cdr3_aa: CASSPLQGDTQYF
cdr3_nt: TGTGCCAGCTCACCCCTACAGGGAGATACGCAGTATTTT

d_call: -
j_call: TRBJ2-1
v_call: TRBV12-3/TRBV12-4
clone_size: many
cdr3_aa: CASSLRSSPFNEQFF
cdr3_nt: TGTGCCAGCAGTTTAAGGAGTTCCCCGTTCAATGAGCAGTTCTTC

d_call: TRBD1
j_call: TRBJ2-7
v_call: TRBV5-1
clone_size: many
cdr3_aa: CASKREQGAFYEQYF
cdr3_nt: TGCGCCAGCAAAAGGGAGCAGGGGGCTTTTTATGAGCAGTACTTC

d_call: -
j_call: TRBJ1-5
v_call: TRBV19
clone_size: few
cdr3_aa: CASSMGGLQPQHF
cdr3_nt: TGTGCCAGTAGTATGGGGGGGCTTCAGCCCCAGCATTTT

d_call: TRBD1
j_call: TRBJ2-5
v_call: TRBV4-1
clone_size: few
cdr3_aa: CASSQEPTGARYF
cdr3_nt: TGCGCCAGCAGCCAAGAACCTACAGGGGCGCGCTACTTC

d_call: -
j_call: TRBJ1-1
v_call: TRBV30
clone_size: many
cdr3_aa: CAWSTYRSEAFF
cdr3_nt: TGTGCCTGGAGTACCTACCGATCTGAAGCTTTCTTT

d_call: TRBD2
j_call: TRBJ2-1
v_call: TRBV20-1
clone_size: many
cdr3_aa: CSAPPGLADNEQFF
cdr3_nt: TGCAGTGCTCCCCCGGGACTAGCGGACAATGAGCAGTTCTTC

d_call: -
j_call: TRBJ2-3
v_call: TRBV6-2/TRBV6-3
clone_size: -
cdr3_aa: CASSLMESDTQYF
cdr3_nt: TGTGCCAGCAGCTTGATGGAATCAGATACGCAGTATTTT

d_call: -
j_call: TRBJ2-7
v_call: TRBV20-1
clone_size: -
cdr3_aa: CSARDRVTYEQYF
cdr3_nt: TGCAGTGCTAGAGATCGGGTCACCTACGAGCAGTACTTC

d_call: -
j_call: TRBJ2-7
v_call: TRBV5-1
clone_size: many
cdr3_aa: CASSLGANEQYF
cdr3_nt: TGCGCCAGCAGCTTGGGGGCTAACGAGCAGTACTTC

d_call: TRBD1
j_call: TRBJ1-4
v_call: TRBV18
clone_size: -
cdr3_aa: CASAGQTNEKLFF
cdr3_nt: TGTGCCAGCGCGGGACAGACAAATGAAAAACTGTTTTTT

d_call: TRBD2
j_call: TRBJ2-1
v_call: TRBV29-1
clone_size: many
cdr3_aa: CSVEDLASGNYNEQFF
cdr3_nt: TGCAGCGTTGAAGATCTGGCTAGCGGGAATTACAATGAGCAGTTCTTC

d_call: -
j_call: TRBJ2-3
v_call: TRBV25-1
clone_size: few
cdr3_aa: CASSDPRREGGTDTQYF
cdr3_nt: TGTGCCAGCAGTGACCCCAGGAGGGAAGGGGGCACAGATACGCAGTATTTT

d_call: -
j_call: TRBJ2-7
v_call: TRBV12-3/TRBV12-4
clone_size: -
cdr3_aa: CASSWHLIGEQYF
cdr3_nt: TGTGCCAGCAGTTGGCACTTAATAGGGGAGCAGTACTTC

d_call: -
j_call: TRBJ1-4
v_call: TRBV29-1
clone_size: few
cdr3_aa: CSVDTGINEKLFF
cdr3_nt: TGCAGCGTTGACACAGGGATTAATGAAAAACTGTTTTTT

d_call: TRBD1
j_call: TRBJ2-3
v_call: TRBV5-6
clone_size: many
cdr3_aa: CASSSGQGANTQYF
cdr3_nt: TGTGCCAGCAGCTCAGGACAGGGGGCTAATACGCAGTATTTT

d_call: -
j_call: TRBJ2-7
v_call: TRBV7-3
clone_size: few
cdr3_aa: CASSLNPRGPGRTEQYF
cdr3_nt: TGTGCCAGCAGCTTAAACCCTCGAGGGCCGGGACGGACCGAGCAGTACTTC

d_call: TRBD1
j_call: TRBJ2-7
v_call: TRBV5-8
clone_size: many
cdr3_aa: CASRRDRGEQYF
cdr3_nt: TGTGCCAGCAGACGCGACAGGGGCGAGCAGTACTTC

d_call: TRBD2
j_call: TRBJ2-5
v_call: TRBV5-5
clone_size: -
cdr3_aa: CASSMGLAGGIGEETQYF
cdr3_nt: TGTGCCAGCAGCATGGGACTAGCGGGAGGTATCGGAGAGGAGACCCAGTACTTC

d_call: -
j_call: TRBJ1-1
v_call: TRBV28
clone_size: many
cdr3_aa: CASVSGKMNTEAFF
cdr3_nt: TGTGCCAGCGTGTCGGGGAAAATGAACACTGAAGCTTTCTTT

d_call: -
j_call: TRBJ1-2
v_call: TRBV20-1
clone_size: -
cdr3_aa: CSASLGLQGADYGYTF
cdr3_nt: TGCAGTGCTAGTCTCGGGTTGCAGGGCGCGGACTATGGCTACACCTTC

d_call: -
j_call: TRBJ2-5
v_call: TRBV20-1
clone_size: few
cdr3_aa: CSARSGSQETQYF
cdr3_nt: TGCAGTGCTAGGTCTGGGTCCCAAGAGACCCAGTACTTC

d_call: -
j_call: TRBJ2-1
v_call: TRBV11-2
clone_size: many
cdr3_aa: CASSLERSLAPYNEQFF
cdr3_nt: TGTGCCAGCAGCTTAGAGCGGAGTCTAGCGCCCTACAATGAGCAGTTCTTC

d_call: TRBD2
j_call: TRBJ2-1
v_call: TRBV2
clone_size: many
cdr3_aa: CASSALSGSSYNEQFF
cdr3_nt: TGTGCCAGCAGTGCCCTCAGCGGGAGCTCCTACAATGAGCAGTTCTTC

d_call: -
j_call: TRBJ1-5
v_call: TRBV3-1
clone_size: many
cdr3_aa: CASSQSYNQPQHF
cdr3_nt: TGTGCCAGCAGCCAGAGCTACAATCAGCCCCAGCATTTT

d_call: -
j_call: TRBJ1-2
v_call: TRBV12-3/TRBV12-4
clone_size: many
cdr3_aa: CASSLLVRRLTF
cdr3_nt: TGTGCCAGCAGTTTATTAGTCCGGCGTCTCACCTTC

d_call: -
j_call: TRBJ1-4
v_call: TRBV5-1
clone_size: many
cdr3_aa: CASSQFGIEASEKLFF
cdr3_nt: TGCGCCAGCAGCCAGTTTGGAATCGAGGCCTCGGAAAAACTGTTTTTT

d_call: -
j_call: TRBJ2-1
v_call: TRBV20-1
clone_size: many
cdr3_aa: CSARGFYNEQFF
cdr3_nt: TGCAGTGCTAGAGGATTCTACAATGAGCAGTTCTTC

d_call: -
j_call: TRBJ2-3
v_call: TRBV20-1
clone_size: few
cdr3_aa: CSAFGAADTQYF
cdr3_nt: TGCAGTGCATTCGGAGCGGCAGATACGCAGTATTTT

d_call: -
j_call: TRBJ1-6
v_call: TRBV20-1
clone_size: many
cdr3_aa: CSARGEGRDYSPLHF
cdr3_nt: TGCAGTGCTAGAGGGGAGGGCAGGGATTATTCACCCCTCCACTTT

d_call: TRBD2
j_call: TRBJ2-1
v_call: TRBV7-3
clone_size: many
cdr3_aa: CASSLVAGETQFF
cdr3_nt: TGTGCCAGCAGCTTAGTTGCGGGAGAGACTCAGTTCTTC

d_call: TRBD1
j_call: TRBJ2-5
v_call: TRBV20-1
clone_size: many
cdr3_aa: CSARPGTGSKTQYF
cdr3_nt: TGCAGTGCTAGGCCCGGGACAGGGTCGAAGACCCAGTACTTC